Below, 15 T cell receptor beta chains from the same sample are listed, as sequenced in a study of blood T cell repertoires in COVID-19. Sequencing used immunoSEQ multiplex PCR; TCRdb keeps in-frame clones, though not all of them. In the table there are under 250,000 clones, approximately 86% of which are singletons. The material sequenced was peripheral blood. The receptors here all came from an older woman with active or convalescent COVID-19.

DNA for the CDR3: TGTGCCAGCAGCTACCAGAGGACTGAAGCTTTCTTT. Amino acid sequence: CASSYQRTEAFF. The chain has TRBV7-9 and TRBJ1-1; no definite D call. Per the germline V gene, CDR1 is SEHNR and CDR2 is FQNEAQ (reference sequence). The CDR3 is made up of 12 amino acids. The V and J ends lost 4 bases and 5 bases respectively, with 8 bases between them.

The J gene is TRBJ1-1, the V gene TRBV7-2; 7 bases map to TRBD1. In germline, CDR1 is SGHTA, CDR2 FQGNSA. This CDR3 contains 19 residues. The V segment lost 5 bases and the J segment 0 bases; nucleotides outside the gene matches: 18. CDR3: CASSAEPIYRGLMNTEAFF. CDR3 nucleotides: TGTGCCAGCAGCGCCGAACCCATATACAGGGGACTCATGAACACTGAAGCTTTCTTT.

Only one count was recorded for this clone. The CDR3: CASSRGTGANYGYTF. DNA for the CDR3: TGTGCCAGCAGCCGGGGGACGGGAGCTAACTATGGCTACACCTTC. The chain combines TRBV3-1 (or the pseudogene TRBV3-2) with TRBJ1-2, with a weak D call TRBD1 (5 bases). The V end was cut by 4 bases, the J end by 0 bases, with 12 bases between. The CDR3 consists of 15 residues. Germline V gene data show CDR1 as LGHDT and CDR2 as YNNKEL (reference sequence).

The V and J genes are TRBV5-6 and TRBJ1-6; the D gene is possibly TRBD1 (5 bases). V was pared by 4 bases and J by 0 bases, with 11 bases between. The CDR3 totals 16 residues. Germline lookup yields CDR1 SGHDT and CDR2 YYEEEE. The CDR3 nucleotides are TGTGCCAGCAGCCCCGGCGGGGGCTCCTATAATTCACCCCTCCACTTT. Amino acids: CASSPGGGSYNSPLHF.

The chain couples TRBV6-2 or TRBV6-3 to TRBJ1-1; TRBD1 is a possible D gene (5 bases). The germline gives CDR1 MNHEY, CDR2 SVGEGT. Trimming removed 4 bases at V and 1 base at J, with 7 bases between. There are 13 residues in the CDR3. Here the CDR3 reads CASSLDRNTEAFF. CDR3 coding DNA: TGTGCCAGCAGTTTAGACAGGAACACTGAAGCTTTCTTT.

The chain has TRBV7-2 and TRBJ1-3; D gene ambiguous. Per the germline V gene, CDR1 is SGHTA and CDR2 is FQGNSA. The CDR3 is 14 residues long. The V gene lost 2 bases and the J gene lost 0 bases, with 5 bases spanning the gap. DNA for the CDR3: TGTGCCAGCAGCTTATATCTCTCTGGAAACACCATATATTTT. Protein product: CASSLYLSGNTIYF. Full variable domain (remainder filled in from reference TRBV7-2 and TRBJ1-3): GAGVSQSPSNKVTEKGKDVELRCDPISGHTALYWYRQSLGQGLEFLIYFQGNSAPDKSGLPSDRFSAERTGGSVSTLTIQRTQQEDSAVYLCASSLYLSGNTIYFGEGSWLTVV.

The chain recombines TRBV15 with TRBJ1-5, with 8 bases identical to TRBD1. The germline V gene encodes CDR1 LNHNV and CDR2 YYDKDF (reference sequence). The CDR3 has 15 residues. V shed 0 bases and J 4 bases; nucleotides not matched to a gene: 2. CDR3 coding DNA: TGTGCCACCAGCAGAGAGGGACAGGTTAATCAGCCCCAGCATTTT. Translating it yields CATSREGQVNQPQHF.

V usage is TRBV10-1 and J usage is TRBJ1-6; 7 positions match TRBD1. Germline V gives CDR1 WNHNN, CDR2 SYGVQD (reference sequence). The ends lost 8 bases at V and 4 bases at J; junction bases unmatched: 5. This CDR3 comprises 14 residues. The CDR3 loop is CASSGTAYNSPLHF. The CDR3 bases are TGCGCCAGCTCGGGGACAGCTTATAATTCACCCCTCCACTTT.

This clone was observed a handful of times. Here the CDR3 DNA reads TGTGCCAGCAGTTCGGGACAGGGCTATGGCTACACCTTC. Translated: CASSSGQGYGYTF. This sequence joins TRBV6-5 and TRBJ1-2, with TRBD1 matching over 9 bases. Per the germline V gene, CDR1 is MNHEY and CDR2 is SVGAGI. Losses at the gene ends were 4 bases for V and 4 bases for J; bases not matched to a gene: 1. The length of the CDR3 is 13 residues.

The chain carries TRBV7-9 and TRBJ1-3, with 9 bases aligning to TRBD1. Trimming cost V 7 bases and J 4 bases; bases outside gene matches: 11. The CDR3 is made up of 16 amino acids. CDR1 and CDR2 (germline): SEHNR, FQNEAQ (reference sequence). This CDR3 is CASKRQGGSQGNTIYF. In DNA, the CDR3 is TGTGCCAGCAAGAGACAGGGGGGTTCTCAGGGAAACACCATATATTTT.

V gene TRBV18 combines with J gene TRBJ2-7; D gene unclear. The CDR3 sequence is 12 residues long. The germline gives CDR1 KGHSH, CDR2 LQKENI. Trimming stripped 6 bases from V and 1 base from J, with 7 bases between. In DNA, the CDR3 is TGTGCCAGCTCCCCTCGGTCCTACGAGCAGTACTTC. It encodes CASSPRSYEQYF.

The count of this clone is one. The rearrangement joins TRBV5-4 to TRBJ2-7; 9 bases are a match to TRBD1. This CDR3 region has 15 residues. CDR1 SGHNT and CDR2 YYREEE come from the germline V gene (reference sequence). V lost 4 bases, J lost 5 bases, and 10 bases stayed unmatched. CDR3 coding DNA: TGTGCCAGCAGCCTAATGGGACAGGGTGTTCACGAGCAGTACTTC. Amino acids: CASSLMGQGVHEQYF.

The chain links TRBV12-3 or TRBV12-4 to TRBJ2-2; D possibly corresponds to TRBD2 (5 bases). This CDR3 has 13 residues. Trimming left V 5 bases short and J 8 bases short, with 12 bases between. The CDR3 loop reads CASSTRYPGELFF. The CDR3 DNA sequence: TGTGCCAGCAGTACTAGATATCCTGGGGAGCTGTTTTTT.

The genes are TRBV5-5 and TRBJ2-7; D remains ambiguous. CDR1 is SGHKS, CDR2 YYEKEE, per germline (reference sequence). The CDR3 covers 11 residues. V was cut by 0 bases and J by 6 bases, with 4 bases left in between. The CDR3 loop reads CASSLVLEQYF. The CDR3 bases are TGTGCCAGCAGCTTGGTTCTCGAGCAGTACTTC.

The chain combines TRBV6-2 or TRBV6-3 with TRBJ2-5, with TRBD1 matching over 9 bases. The CDR3 is 15 amino acids. Germline V CDR1 and CDR2: MNHEY, SVGEGT. Unmatched junction bases numbered 9, after V lost 5 bases and J lost 5 bases. The DNA for the CDR3 is TGTGCCAGCAGTCCCGGATACAGGGGGCTGGAGACCCAGTACTTC. Amino acid sequence: CASSPGYRGLETQYF.